This is a list of T cell receptor beta chains from one sample in a study of T cells in tumors and immune-related adverse events. Measured with immunoSEQ multiplex PCR; TCRdb has only the in-frame clones, and not every one. The table shows about 8,600 clones, with 94% occurring only once. The material was lymph node tissue, obtained from a patient treated with anti-PD-1 therapy. The receptors come from a female donor with metastatic renal cell carcinoma. Each CDR3 is given with its conserved first and last residue. A D gene is named only where the DNA matches it firmly. A row's size may be missing; if present it is once, few, many or a size class.

abundance: -
j_gene: TRBJ2-2
d_gene: -
v_gene: TRBV19
CDR3nt: TGTGCCAGTAGTCGTATGACCCCGTTTGGCTTAACAACCGGGGAGCTGTTTTTT
CDR3aa: CASSRMTPFGLTTGELFF

abundance: -
j_gene: TRBJ1-1
d_gene: -
v_gene: TRBV28
CDR3nt: TGTGCCAGCTCAAACAGGCAGGGCGGACTTGAAGCTTTCTTT
CDR3aa: CASSNRQGGLEAFF

abundance: once
j_gene: TRBJ2-1
d_gene: TRBD2
v_gene: TRBV6-1
CDR3nt: TGTGCCAGCAGCTCAGCGGGAAGTTACATCGATGAGCAGTTCTTC
CDR3aa: CASSSAGSYIDEQFF

abundance: -
j_gene: TRBJ2-1
d_gene: -
v_gene: TRBV13
CDR3nt: TGTGCCAGCAGCAGGAGAGGGCGGGACCCATACAATGAGCAGTTCTTC
CDR3aa: CASSRRGRDPYNEQFF

abundance: -
j_gene: TRBJ2-3
d_gene: TRBD2
v_gene: TRBV28
CDR3nt: TGTGCCAGCAGCTTATCCGGGACTAGCGGGAGGAGCACAGATACGCAGTATTTT
CDR3aa: CASSLSGTSGRSTDTQYF

abundance: -
j_gene: TRBJ2-7
d_gene: TRBD1
v_gene: TRBV30
CDR3nt: TGTGCCTGGAGTGCCGGGACAGATTCTTCCTACGAGCAGTACTTC
CDR3aa: CAWSAGTDSSYEQYF

abundance: -
j_gene: TRBJ2-3
d_gene: TRBD1
v_gene: TRBV11-3
CDR3nt: TGTGCCAGCAGCTTAAGAGGGGGCCGGGCAGATACGCAGTATTTT
CDR3aa: CASSLRGGRADTQYF

abundance: -
j_gene: TRBJ1-1
d_gene: -
v_gene: TRBV19
CDR3nt: TGTGCCAGTAGTATCGGACCTAATACTGAAGCTTTCTTT
CDR3aa: CASSIGPNTEAFF

abundance: -
j_gene: TRBJ1-4
d_gene: -
v_gene: TRBV10-3
CDR3nt: TGTGCCATCAGTGACGTAAGTCTTGAAAAACTGTTTTTT
CDR3aa: CAISDVSLEKLFF

abundance: -
j_gene: TRBJ1-1
d_gene: TRBD1
v_gene: TRBV10-2
CDR3nt: TGCGCCAGCAGGGAAGACAGGGAAAAAGGAGCTTTCTTT
CDR3aa: CASREDREKGAFF